This paragraph reports one T cell receptor (beta chain). This specimen comes from a study of blood T cell repertoires in COVID-19. Overall study context: Material from acute and convalescent COVID-19 was sourced from the United States, Italy and Spain. In each case, the material was cDNA or gDNA derived from T cells, B-cell-depleted T cells, or PBMCs.

From germline, CDR1 is KGHDR and CDR2 SFDVKD. The J segment lost 4 bases and the V segment lost 7 bases, leaving 5 bases of the junction unmatched. The CDR3 has 14 residues. Study processing details: Amplification from reference gene primers served as the basis for estimated nucleated cell counts. Data came from immunoSEQ multiplex PCR; TCRdb stores just in-frame clones and leaves some out. V, J and clone size derive from that table, while D and trimming were established from the DNA sequence. The sample includes hundreds of thousands of clones, 88% seen only once; the top ten take roughly 1.4%. Specimen: peripheral blood. The sequence was collected from an elderly man with acute or convalescent COVID-19. The chain is built from TRBV24-1 and TRBJ2-3, with 9 bases aligning to TRBD2. The CDR3 here is CATSLAGASDTQYF. CDR3 DNA: TGTGCCACCAGCTTAGCGGGAGCGTCAGATACGCAGTATTTT.